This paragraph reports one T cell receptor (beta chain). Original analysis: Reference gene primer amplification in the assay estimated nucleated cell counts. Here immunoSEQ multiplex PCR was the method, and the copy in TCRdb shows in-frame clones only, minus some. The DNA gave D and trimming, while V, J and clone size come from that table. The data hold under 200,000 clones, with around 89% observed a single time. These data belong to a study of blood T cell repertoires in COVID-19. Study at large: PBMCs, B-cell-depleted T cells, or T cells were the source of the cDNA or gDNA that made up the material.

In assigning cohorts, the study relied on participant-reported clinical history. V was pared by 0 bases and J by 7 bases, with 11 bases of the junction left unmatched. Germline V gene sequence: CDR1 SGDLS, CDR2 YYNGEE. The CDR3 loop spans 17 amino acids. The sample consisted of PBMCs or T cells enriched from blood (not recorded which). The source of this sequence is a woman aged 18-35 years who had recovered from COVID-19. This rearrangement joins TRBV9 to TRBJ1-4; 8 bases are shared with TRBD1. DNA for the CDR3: TGTGCCAGCAGCGTAGGGGGCAGGGGGCCTTCAGGTGAAAAACTGTTTTTT. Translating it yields CASSVGGRGPSGEKLFF.